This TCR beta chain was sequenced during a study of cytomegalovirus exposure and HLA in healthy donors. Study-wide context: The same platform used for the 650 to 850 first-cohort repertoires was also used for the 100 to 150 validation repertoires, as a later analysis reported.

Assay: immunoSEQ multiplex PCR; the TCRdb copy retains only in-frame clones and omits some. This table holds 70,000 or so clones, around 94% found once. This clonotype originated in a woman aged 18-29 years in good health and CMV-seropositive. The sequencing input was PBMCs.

The chain's CDR3 is CASSNPQGGETQYF. The CDR3 DNA sequence: TGTGCCAGTAGTAACCCACAGGGCGGAGAGACCCAGTACTTC. The chain joins TRBV19 to TRBJ2-5, with a tentative D call TRBD1 (6 bases). Germline CDR1 is LNHDA and CDR2 is SQIVND (reference sequence). This CDR3 region has 14 residues. V was clipped by 4 bases and J by 4 bases, with 13 bases between them.